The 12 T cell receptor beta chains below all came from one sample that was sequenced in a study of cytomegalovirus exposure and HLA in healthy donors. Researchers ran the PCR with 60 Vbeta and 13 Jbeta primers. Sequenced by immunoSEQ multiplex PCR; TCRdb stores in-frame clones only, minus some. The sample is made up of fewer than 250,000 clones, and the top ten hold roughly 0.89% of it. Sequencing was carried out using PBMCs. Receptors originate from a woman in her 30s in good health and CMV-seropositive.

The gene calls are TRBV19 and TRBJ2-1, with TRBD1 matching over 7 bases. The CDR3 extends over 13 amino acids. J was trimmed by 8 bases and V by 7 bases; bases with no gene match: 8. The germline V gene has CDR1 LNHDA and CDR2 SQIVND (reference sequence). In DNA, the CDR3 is TGTGCCAGTAACCCGACAGGGTTCCATGAGCAGTTCTTC. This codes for CASNPTGFHEQFF.

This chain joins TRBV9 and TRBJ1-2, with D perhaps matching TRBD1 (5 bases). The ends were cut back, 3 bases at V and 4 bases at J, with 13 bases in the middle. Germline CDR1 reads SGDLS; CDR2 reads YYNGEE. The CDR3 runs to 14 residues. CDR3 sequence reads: CASSAPGGSYGYTF. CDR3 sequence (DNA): TGTGCCAGCAGCGCCCCTGGGGGGTCCTATGGCTACACCTTC.

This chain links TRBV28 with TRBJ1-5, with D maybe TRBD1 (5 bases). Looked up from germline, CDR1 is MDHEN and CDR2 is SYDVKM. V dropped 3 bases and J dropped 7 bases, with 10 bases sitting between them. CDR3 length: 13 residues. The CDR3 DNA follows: TGTGCCAGCAGTTTGCAGGGCAGACAGCCCCAGCATTTT. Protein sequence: CASSLQGRQPQHF. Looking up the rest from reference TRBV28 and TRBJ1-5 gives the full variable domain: DVKVTQSSRYLVKRTGEKVFLECVQDMDHENMFWYRQDPGLGLRLIYFSYDVKMKEKGDIPEGYSVSREKKERFSLILESASTNQTSMYLCASSLQGRQPQHFGDGTRLSIL.

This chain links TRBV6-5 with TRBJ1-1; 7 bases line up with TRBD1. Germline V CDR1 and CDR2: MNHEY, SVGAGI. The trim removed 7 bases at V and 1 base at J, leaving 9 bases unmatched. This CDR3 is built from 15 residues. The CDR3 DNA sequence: TGTGCCAGCACCATTAGGGGGACAGAGAACACTGAAGCTTTCTTT. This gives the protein CASTIRGTENTEAFF.

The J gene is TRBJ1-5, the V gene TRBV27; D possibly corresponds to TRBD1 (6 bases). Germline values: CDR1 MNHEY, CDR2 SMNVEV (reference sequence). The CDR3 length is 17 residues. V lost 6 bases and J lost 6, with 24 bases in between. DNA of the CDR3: TGTGCCAGCAGAGGAACAGGGAGAAGGCAGTTAAGTCAGCCCCAGCATTTT. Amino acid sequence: CASRGTGRRQLSQPQHF.

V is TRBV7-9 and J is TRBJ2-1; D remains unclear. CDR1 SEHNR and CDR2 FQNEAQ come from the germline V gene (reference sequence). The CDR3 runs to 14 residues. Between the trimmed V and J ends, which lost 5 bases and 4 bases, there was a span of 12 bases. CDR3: CASSPDTVYNEQFF. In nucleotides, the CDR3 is TGTGCCAGCAGCCCAGACACCGTTTACAATGAGCAGTTCTTC. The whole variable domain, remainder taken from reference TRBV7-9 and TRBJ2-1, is DTGVSQNPRHKITKRGQNVTFRCDPISEHNRLYWYRQTLGQGPEFLTYFQNEAQLEKSRLLSDRFSAERPKGSFSTLEIQRTEQGDSAMYLCASSPDTVYNEQFFGPGTRLTVL.

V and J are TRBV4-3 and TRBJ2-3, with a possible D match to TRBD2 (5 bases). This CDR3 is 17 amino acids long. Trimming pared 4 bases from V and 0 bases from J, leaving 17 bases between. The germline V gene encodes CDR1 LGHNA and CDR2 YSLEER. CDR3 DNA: TGCGCCAGCAGCCCGTCTGGGAGCGGTACTAGCACAGATACGCAGTATTTT. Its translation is CASSPSGSGTSTDTQYF.

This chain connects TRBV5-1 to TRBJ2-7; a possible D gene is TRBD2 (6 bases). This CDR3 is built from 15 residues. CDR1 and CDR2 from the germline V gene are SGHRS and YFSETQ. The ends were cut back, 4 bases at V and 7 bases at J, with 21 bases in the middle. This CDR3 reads CASSTERAELSEQYF. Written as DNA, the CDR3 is TGCGCCAGCAGCACAGAGCGGGCAGAGCTAAGTGAGCAGTACTTC. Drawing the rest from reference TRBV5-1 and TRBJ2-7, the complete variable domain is KAGVTQTPRYLIKTRGQQVTLSCSPISGHRSVSWYQQTPGQGLQFLFEYFSETQRNKGNFPGRFSGRQFSNSRSEMNVSTLELGDSALYLCASSTERAELSEQYFGPGTRLTVT.

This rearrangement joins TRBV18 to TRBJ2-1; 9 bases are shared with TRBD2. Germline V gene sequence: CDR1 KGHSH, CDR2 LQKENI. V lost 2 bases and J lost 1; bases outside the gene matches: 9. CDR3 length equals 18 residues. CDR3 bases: TGTGCCAGCTCACCAGTTAGCGGGGGACTAACTTCCTACAATGAGCAGTTCTTC. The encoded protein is CASSPVSGGLTSYNEQFF. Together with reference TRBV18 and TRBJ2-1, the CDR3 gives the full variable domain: NAGVMQNPRHLVRRRGQEARLRCSPMKGHSHVYWYRQLPEEGLKFMVYLQKENIIDESGMPKERFSAEFPKEGPSILRIQQVVRGDSAAYFCASSPVSGGLTSYNEQFFGPGTRLTVL.

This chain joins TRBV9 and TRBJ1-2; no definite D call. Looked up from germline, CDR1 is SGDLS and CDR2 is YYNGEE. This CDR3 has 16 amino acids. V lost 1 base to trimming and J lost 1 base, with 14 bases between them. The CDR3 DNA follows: TGTGCCAGCAGCGTACAAACTGAGGGCCTTAACTATGGCTACACCTTC. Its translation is CASSVQTEGLNYGYTF.

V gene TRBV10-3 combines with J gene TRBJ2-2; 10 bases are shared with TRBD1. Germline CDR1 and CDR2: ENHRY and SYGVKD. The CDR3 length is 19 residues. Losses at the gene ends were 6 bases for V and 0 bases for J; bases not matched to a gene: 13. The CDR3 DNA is TGTGCCATCAGGGCGGGACAGGGGCTCCAAGGGTCGAACACCGGGGAGCTGTTTTTT. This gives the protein CAIRAGQGLQGSNTGELFF.

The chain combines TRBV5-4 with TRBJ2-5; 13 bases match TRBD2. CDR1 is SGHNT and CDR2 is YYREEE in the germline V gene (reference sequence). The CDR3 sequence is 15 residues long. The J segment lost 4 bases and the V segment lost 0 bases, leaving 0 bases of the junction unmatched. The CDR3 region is CASSLGTSGRETQYF. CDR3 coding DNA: TGTGCCAGCAGCTTGGGGACTAGCGGGAGAGAGACCCAGTACTTC.